The rows below give T cell receptor beta chains drawn from one sample of a study of blood T cell repertoires in COVID-19. Clones were read by immunoSEQ multiplex PCR, and TCRdb kept only the in-frame ones, dropping some. This repertoire shows around 200,000 clones, 80% to 90% found once; its top ten account for 0.65% to 0.85%. Specimen: peripheral blood. All receptors derive from a man aged 35 to 55 with acute or convalescent COVID-19. Both conserved end residues are part of each CDR3. The order of the fields is J gene, V gene, CDR3 protein.

TRBJ2-7,TRBV19,CASSIRDSGVEQYF
TRBJ2-3,TRBV5-1,CASSESTGRTDTQYF
TRBJ2-1,TRBV7-2,CASSPFSGSYNEQFF
TRBJ1-2,TRBV28,CAILPLDRPYGYTF
TRBJ2-1,TRBV7-6,CASSLDGINEQFF
TRBJ2-7,TRBV7-2,CASSSRTAYEQYF
TRBJ2-1,TRBV5-1,CASSLAAGGRYEQFF
TRBJ1-6,TRBV10-3,CAIRTGESSYNSPLHF
TRBJ2-5,TRBV18,CASSRVTGAGETQYF
TRBJ2-7,TRBV30,CAWSGDNSYEQYF
TRBJ1-4,TRBV29-1,CSVPAGGKLFF
TRBJ2-7,TRBV5-5,CASSWTGDSYEQYF
TRBJ2-1,TRBV7-6,CASSFRDSSYNEQFF
TRBJ2-6,TRBV7-3,CASSSRGANVLTF
TRBJ2-1,TRBV5-4,CASSAEGLAGGQFF
TRBJ1-3,TRBV7-2,CASSLAGFKDTIYF
TRBJ2-2,TRBV7-8,CASSRSGTSGVGYTGELFF
TRBJ2-4,TRBV3-1/TRBV3-2,CASSQGTGGRSIQYF
TRBJ2-2,TRBV4-3,CASSQFGGLAEGDTGELFF
TRBJ2-3,TRBV11-2,CASSPGTPQIDTQYF
TRBJ2-3,TRBV6-4,CASSTSGISTDTQYF
TRBJ2-3,TRBV19,CASSQPGTGNKYTQYF
TRBJ2-1,TRBV6-5,CASSYRVSYNEQFF
TRBJ2-1,TRBV11-3,CASSGGTVMHEQFF
TRBJ2-7,TRBV11-2,CASSLGGGGYEQYF
TRBJ1-2,TRBV19,CASSIGLTSGTF
TRBJ1-4,TRBV3-1/TRBV3-2,CASSPREGGKLFF
TRBJ1-5,TRBV18,CASSEGTGAGLPQHF
TRBJ2-1,TRBV13,CASRSAGGPFRSYNEQFF
TRBJ2-7,TRBV12-3/TRBV12-4,CASSPGLYEQYF
TRBJ1-2,TRBV5-1,CASKGTDSSGYTF
TRBJ2-3,TRBV7-2,CASSLPYGTDTQYF
TRBJ2-1,TRBV15,CATSEEAGGPQFF
TRBJ1-5,TRBV7-3,CASSPSGGVSNQPQHF
TRBJ1-2,TRBV6-1,CASSEAGEGYTF